The rows below give T cell receptor beta chains drawn from one sample of a study of technical replicates of blood from a few donors. Generated by immunoSEQ multiplex PCR, the TCRdb table keeps only in-frame clones and is missing some. This sample has around 58,000 clones; approximately 87% occur once, and the top ten carry approximately 4.7%. Material: PBMCs. All receptors derive from a human donor in good health. Some clones in this sample may be carry-over from other donors' samples. Both conserved end residues are part of each CDR3. The D gene is left open where the match is weak. Some rows have no size entry. The others give once, few or many, or a class for an expanded clone.

d_gene,v_gene,j_gene,abundance,CDR3aa
TRBD1,TRBV5-1,TRBJ2-5,NA,CASSLKQGGETQYF
NA,TRBV7-6,TRBJ2-5,NA,CASSPVRQETQYF
TRBD2,TRBV11-3,TRBJ2-2,NA,CASSYSSGRVTTGELFF
NA,TRBV6-1,TRBJ1-2,NA,CASSEARANYGYTF
NA,TRBV20-1,TRBJ2-7,NA,CSASRDREQYF
TRBD1,TRBV7-9,TRBJ2-1,NA,CASSSWTGGEQFF
TRBD1,TRBV19,TRBJ1-1,once,CASSIDIQRDRGLVAFF
NA,TRBV27,TRBJ2-2,NA,CASSWGDRTGELFF
NA,TRBV7-9,TRBJ1-1,NA,CASTPGVNTEAFF
TRBD2,TRBV14,TRBJ2-2,NA,CASSQEGPAGGPRTGELFF
NA,TRBV29-1,TRBJ1-1,NA,CSVGARSNTEAFF
TRBD1,TRBV19,TRBJ1-1,NA,CASKKQGENTEAFF
TRBD1,TRBV11-1,TRBJ2-7,NA,CASSRLTGTGVSEQYF
NA,TRBV7-2,TRBJ2-7,NA,CASSLDRVSYGQYF
NA,TRBV6-1,TRBJ2-7,once,CASTDYSEGEQYF
TRBD2,TRBV28,TRBJ2-5,NA,CASSRTSQRETQYF
TRBD1,TRBV7-9,TRBJ2-4,NA,CASSPDRVQNIQYF
NA,TRBV11-2,TRBJ2-1,NA,CASSSVGEQFF
TRBD1,TRBV6-1,TRBJ1-5,NA,CASSDSDRGGNQPQHF
NA,TRBV19,TRBJ1-5,NA,CASSKGTGDQPQHF
TRBD2,TRBV9,TRBJ2-7,NA,CASSKSSGRTYEQYF
TRBD2,TRBV7-2,TRBJ2-7,NA,CASSLTGLAYEQYF
TRBD2,TRBV7-2,TRBJ2-5,NA,CASSLQAGGLSETQYF
TRBD1,TRBV7-9,TRBJ1-1,NA,CASSSDRRNTEAFF
TRBD1,TRBV6-5,TRBJ1-3,few,CASSQGQGGNTIYF
NA,TRBV18,TRBJ2-1,NA,CASSPAEGHKNEQFF
TRBD1,TRBV6-1,TRBJ2-1,once,CASSFGQAYNEQFF
TRBD1,TRBV15,TRBJ1-2,NA,CATSILTGGGYTF
TRBD2,TRBV11-2,TRBJ2-7,NA,CASSHVAGAHSYEQYF
TRBD1,TRBV7-2,TRBJ1-2,NA,CASSLPRGQGSHYGYTF
NA,TRBV7-8,TRBJ1-5,NA,CASSLGGRNGNQPQHF
TRBD2,TRBV5-1,TRBJ2-7,NA,CASRDPGGTYEQYF
TRBD1,TRBV6-1,TRBJ2-4,NA,CASSEASGGYLAKNIQYF
TRBD2,TRBV5-1,TRBJ2-7,NA,CASSLEGLAQPQYF
TRBD2,TRBV5-1,TRBJ2-1,NA,CASSLGLAGYNEQFF
TRBD1,TRBV5-1,TRBJ1-1,NA,CASSLDGQGCTEAFF
TRBD1,TRBV4-3,TRBJ2-1,NA,CASSQIGQGHEQFF
NA,TRBV7-2,TRBJ2-3,NA,CASSLRGWDTDTQYF
TRBD2,TRBV27,TRBJ2-1,once,CASSLPVSSGTRYNEQFF
NA,TRBV7-2,TRBJ1-2,NA,CASSLASGQQGGYGYTF
NA,TRBV4-1,TRBJ2-2,NA,CASSQRHDGELFF
NA,TRBV5-6,TRBJ1-2,NA,CASSLAREIYGYTF
NA,TRBV30,TRBJ1-2,NA,CAWSPMDGYTF
TRBD2,TRBV13,TRBJ2-1,medium-sized,CASSLEGGDYNEQFF
NA,TRBV11-1,TRBJ2-1,NA,CASSFGPPAENEQFF
TRBD2,TRBV30,TRBJ2-7,NA,CAWSVRWTSGRKGEQYF
NA,TRBV5-6,TRBJ1-1,NA,CASSLRGRGSPEAFF
NA,TRBV10-3,TRBJ1-4,NA,CAISPGEKLFF
NA,TRBV6-5,TRBJ2-7,NA,CASSYSSGPSYEQYF
NA,TRBV9,TRBJ2-3,NA,CASSVDGHSTDTQYF
NA,TRBV27,TRBJ1-5,NA,CASSLGGANQPQHF
NA,TRBV30,TRBJ2-7,NA,CAWSTGQPAYEQYF
NA,TRBV15,TRBJ1-1,NA,CATSRDLDSSGFAFF
TRBD1,TRBV18,TRBJ2-2,NA,CASSPLQGQASRELFF
TRBD1,TRBV2,TRBJ1-1,once,CASKDRGFGNTEAFF
NA,TRBV18,TRBJ1-1,NA,CASSLLGRDTEAFF
TRBD1,TRBV5-1,TRBJ2-2,NA,CASSVTGGLTGELFF
NA,TRBV5-4,TRBJ2-1,NA,CASSLTQGSYNEQFF
TRBD2,TRBV6-5,TRBJ2-7,once,CASSKEAGVYEQYF